Each of the 22 T cell receptor beta chains below was sequenced from the same sample in a study of control samples from healthy donors and cancer patients. The table came from immunoSEQ multiplex PCR; TCRdb's copy has only in-frame clones and leaves some out. The sample carries over 75,000 clones, almost 85% recorded once. Sequencing was carried out using blood. The source of these receptors is a man aged 60 to 75 in good health.

CDR3 protein: CASSLGTDGYTF. The CDR3 DNA reads as TGTGCCAGCAGCTTGGGGACAGATGGCTACACCTTC. The chain joins TRBV5-4 to TRBJ1-2, with D perhaps TRBD1 (6 bases). Trimming took 0 bases from V and 6 from J, leaving 6 bases between them. The CDR3 covers 12 residues. Per germline, CDR1 SGHNT and CDR2 YYREEE (reference sequence).

CDR3: CASTGTSGDQETQYF. DNA for the CDR3: TGTGCCAGTACAGGGACTAGCGGAGATCAAGAGACCCAGTACTTC. The rearrangement uses TRBV19 and TRBJ2-5, with 11 bases lining up with TRBD2. V lost 7 bases and J lost 2; bases outside the gene matches: 6. This CDR3 has 15 residues. The V gene's germline CDR1 is LNHDA and CDR2 SQIVND (reference sequence).

The rearrangement links TRBV7-9 to TRBJ2-3; 7 bases are a match to TRBD1. CDR1 SEHNR and CDR2 FQNEAQ come from the germline V gene (reference sequence). This CDR3 has 16 amino acids. With 4 bases clipped from V and 2 bases from J, the junction kept 9 bases outside the gene matches. CDR3 bases: TGTGCCAGCAGCTCCCGCGGCAGGGGGATCACAGATACGCAGTATTTT. This encodes CASSSRGRGITDTQYF.

This clone was seen only a few times. For the CDR3, the DNA is TGTGCCAGCAGCTTAAACGGACAGGTGAACACTGAAGCTTTCTTT. Translated, it gives CASSLNGQVNTEAFF. The chain links TRBV7-3 to TRBJ1-1, with 7 bases identical to TRBD1. Germline V CDR1 and CDR2: SGHTA, FQGTGA. This CDR3 comprises 15 residues. The junction had 2 bases not matched to a gene; V was cut back by 1 base and J by 0 bases.

The CDR3 reads CASSAGQGNNSPLHF. CDR3 coding DNA: TGTGCCAGCAGCGCCGGCCAGGGGAATAATTCACCCCTCCACTTT. This chain connects TRBV7-3 to TRBJ1-6, with D tentatively TRBD1 (6 bases). The V end lost 5 bases, the J end lost 5 bases, and 13 bases lay between the germline ends. Germline V lookup: CDR1 SGHTA, CDR2 FQGTGA. The CDR3 consists of 15 residues.

The genes are TRBV4-1 and TRBJ2-2; D not resolved. V was trimmed by 0 bases and J by 2 bases, leaving 1 base between them. Germline loops: CDR1 MGHRA, CDR2 YSYEKL. The CDR3 totals 13 residues. The CDR3 here is CASSQDNTGELFF. CDR3 coding DNA: TGCGCCAGCAGCCAAGATAACACCGGGGAGCTGTTTTTT.

The chain combines TRBV28 with TRBJ2-2; D unclear. The CDR3 contains 15 residues. Trimming cost V 1 base and J 0 bases, with 6 bases left between them. Germline CDR1 MDHEN, CDR2 SYDVKM. The DNA of the CDR3 is TGTGCCAGCAGTTTATCTGTAACGAACACCGGGGAGCTGTTTTTT. Amino acids: CASSLSVTNTGELFF.

The V and J genes are TRBV27 and TRBJ1-1; no clear D. The germline CDR1 and CDR2 sequences are MNHEY and SMNVEV (reference sequence). Trimming removed 2 bases at V and 1 base at J, with 5 bases between. The CDR3 covers 13 residues. The CDR3 DNA reads TGTGCCAGCAGTTTAAAGCCGAACACTGAAGCTTTCTTT. Translation gives CASSLKPNTEAFF.

The chain has TRBV4-1 and TRBJ2-7, with D uncertain. The CDR3 runs to 15 residues. The germline CDR1 and CDR2 sequences are MGHRA and YSYEKL. V was pared by 0 bases and J by 5 bases, with 14 bases between. The CDR3 bases are TGCGCCAGCAGCCAAGATTCAACGATTAACAACGAGCAGTACTTC. It specifies CASSQDSTINNEQYF.

The chain employs TRBV5-1 and TRBJ2-1; D gene ambiguous. Germline V gives CDR1 SGHRS, CDR2 YFSETQ. CDR3 length equals 15 residues. Trimming took 4 bases from V and 0 from J, leaving 11 bases between them. The CDR3 spells CASSPDGRSYNEQFF. The CDR3 nucleotides read TGCGCCAGCAGCCCAGACGGACGCTCCTACAATGAGCAGTTCTTC.

The genes are TRBV28 and TRBJ2-3, with no clear D. Germline CDR1 and CDR2: MDHEN and SYDVKM. V was clipped by 2 bases and J by 0 bases, with 9 bases between them. The CDR3 consists of 15 residues. Written as DNA, the CDR3 is TGTGCCAGCAGTTTAATGAGCTTCAGCACAGATACGCAGTATTTT. It yields the protein CASSLMSFSTDTQYF.

The CDR3 region is CASSPGRMNTGELFF. The CDR3 nucleotides read TGTGCCAGCTCACCCGGACGGATGAACACCGGGGAGCTGTTTTTT. V gene TRBV18 combines with J gene TRBJ2-2, with unresolved D. The CDR3 is 15 residues long. The V gene's germline CDR1 is KGHSH and CDR2 LQKENI. Between the trimmed V and J ends, which lost 3 bases and 1 base, there was a span of 9 bases.

The chain joins TRBV30 to TRBJ2-1, with 11 bases aligning to TRBD2. The CDR3 is 13 residues long. V dropped 3 bases and J dropped 8; count of bases not matched to a gene: 3. Germline V gene sequence: CDR1 GTSNPN, CDR2 SVGIG (reference sequence). CDR3 coding DNA: TGTGCCTGGAGCCTACTAGCGGGAGATGAGCAGTTCTTC. This codes for CAWSLLAGDEQFF.

The chain is built from TRBV3-1 (or the pseudogene TRBV3-2) and TRBJ1-6, with D possibly TRBD1 on 5 matching bases. Germline-derived CDR1 and CDR2 are LGHDT and YNNKEL (reference sequence). Between the trimmed V and J ends, which lost 3 bases and 7 bases, there was a span of 10 bases. The CDR3 runs 14 residues. CDR3 sequence: CASSQRQSNSPLHF. The CDR3 DNA reads TGTGCCAGCAGCCAGCGACAGTCAAATTCACCCCTCCACTTT.

The chain has TRBV5-1 and TRBJ2-7; 7 nucleotides match TRBD1. Per the germline V gene, CDR1 is SGHRS and CDR2 is YFSETQ. This CDR3 is 14 amino acids long. V was clipped by 4 bases and J by 4 bases; unmatched bases: 8. As DNA, the CDR3 is TGCGCCAGCAGCGACCGGGACAGATCTTACGAGCAGTACTTC. Amino acids: CASSDRDRSYEQYF. The full variable domain, with the rest looked up from reference TRBV5-1 and TRBJ2-7, is KAGVTQTPRYLIKTRGQQVTLSCSPISGHRSVSWYQQTPGQGLQFLFEYFSETQRNKGNFPGRFSGRQFSNSRSEMNVSTLELGDSALYLCASSDRDRSYEQYFGPGTRLTVT.

The rearrangement links TRBV29-1 to TRBJ2-1, with D unresolved. CDR3 length: 16 residues. CDR1 and CDR2 from the germline V gene are SQVTM and ANQGSEA. The chain's CDR3 is CSGRWGSPIPYNEQFF. In DNA form, the CDR3 reads TGCAGTGGTAGGTGGGGTTCTCCAATCCCTTACAATGAGCAGTTCTTC.

The rearrangement links TRBV19 to TRBJ2-2, with 9 bases fitting TRBD2. The length of the CDR3 is 15 residues. Germline V gives CDR1 LNHDA, CDR2 SQIVND (reference sequence). Germline trimming cut 4 bases from V and 5 bases from J; bases unmatched to any gene: 5. CDR3 DNA: TGTGCCAGTAGTACTGCGGGAGGGATTACCGGGGAGCTGTTTTTT. Translating gives CASSTAGGITGELFF.

V and J are TRBV19 and TRBJ1-5; D may be TRBD1 (5 bases). Trimming took off 5 bases at V and 5 bases at J, with 16 bases between the two ends. Germline CDR1 LNHDA, CDR2 SQIVND (reference sequence). This CDR3 has 15 amino acids. CDR3 in amino acids: CASSPGPEGYQPQHF. CDR3 sequence (DNA): TGTGCCAGTAGTCCGGGGCCGGAGGGATATCAGCCCCAGCATTTT.

The rearrangement links TRBV2 to TRBJ2-1, with 11 positions matching TRBD2. There are 15 residues in the CDR3. CDR1 SNHLY and CDR2 FYNNEI come from the germline V gene. Germline trimming cut 5 bases from V and 4 bases from J; bases unmatched to any gene: 4. CDR3 DNA: TGTGCCAGCAGTTTGGGACTAGCGGTTTACAATGAGCAGTTCTTC. Translation: CASSLGLAVYNEQFF.

The rearrangement uses TRBV6-2 or TRBV6-3 and TRBJ1-2; 9 bases match TRBD1. The CDR3 contains 14 residues. V dropped 6 bases and J dropped 7; count of bases not matched to a gene: 9. Germline-derived CDR1 and CDR2 are MNHEY and SVGEGT. The CDR3 DNA reads as TGTGCCAGCAGCCACACGGGACAGGGCCTTGGCTACACCTTC. Protein sequence: CASSHTGQGLGYTF.

The genes are TRBV5-5 and TRBJ2-7; TRBD1 matches at 8 bases. The CDR3 is 14 amino acids. With 5 bases clipped from V and 0 bases from J, the junction kept 4 bases outside the gene matches. Germline CDR1 SGHKS, CDR2 YYEKEE (reference sequence). The CDR3 bases are TGTGCCAGCAGAGTGGACAGGGCCTCCTACGAGCAGTACTTC. Amino acids: CASRVDRASYEQYF.

The V and J genes are TRBV11-3 and TRBJ2-5; 8 positions match TRBD1. CDR3 length: 16 amino acids. Germline trimming cut 4 bases from V and 3 bases from J; bases unmatched to any gene: 10. CDR1 is SGHNT and CDR2 is YENEEA in the germline V gene. CDR3 loop: CASSSRTGTREETQYF. The CDR3 region has the DNA TGTGCCAGCAGCTCGCGGACAGGGACTCGAGAAGAGACCCAGTACTTC.